The rows below give T cell receptor beta chains drawn from one sample of a study of cytomegalovirus exposure and HLA in healthy donors. Clones were sequenced by immunoSEQ multiplex PCR, and TCRdb holds only the in-frame ones, with some missing. Recorded for this sample: 90,000 to 130,000 clones. The source material was PBMCs. The receptors come from a man between 35 and 55 years old in good health and CMV-seropositive. The CDR3 runs from the conserved cysteine through the conserved F or W. D genes are given only for firm matches.

CDR3	DNA	J	V	D
CASSLMGGTRGYTF	TGTGCCAGCAGTTTGATGGGTGGAACGAGGGGCTACACCTTC	TRBJ1-2	TRBV27	-
CASSANLRGPGELFF	TGTGCCAGCAGCGCGAACCTCAGGGGACCCGGGGAGCTGTTTTTT	TRBJ2-2	TRBV7-6	-
CASSPGQAGANVLTF	TGCGCCAGCAGCCCAGGACAGGCTGGGGCCAACGTCCTGACTTTC	TRBJ2-6	TRBV5-1	TRBD1
CASRRGGLTDTQYF	TGTGCCAGCAGGAGGGGGGGACTCACAGATACGCAGTATTTT	TRBJ2-3	TRBV2	-
CASRLTGGAYEQFF	TGTGCCAGCAGACTGACAGGGGGAGCTTATGAGCAGTTCTTC	TRBJ2-1	TRBV6-1	TRBD1
CASSLGQSFPEAFF	TGTGCCAGCAGCTTAGGACAGTCTTTTCCTGAAGCTTTCTTT	TRBJ1-1	TRBV7-9	-
CASSLPGLAVYNEQFF	TGTGCCAGCAGTCTACCGGGACTAGCGGTCTACAATGAGCAGTTCTTC	TRBJ2-1	TRBV2	TRBD2
CASSPISGDPSGNQPQHF	TGTGCCAGCAGTCCAATTTCAGGGGATCCCTCGGGCAATCAGCCCCAGCATTTT	TRBJ1-5	TRBV27	-
CASSSGGTDTQYF	TGTGCCAGCAGCTCCGGGGGCACAGATACGCAGTATTTT	TRBJ2-3	TRBV7-8	-
CASSFGLTGELFF	TGTGCCAGCAGCTTTGGACTAACCGGGGAGCTGTTTTTT	TRBJ2-2	TRBV5-6	-
CASSIGGGLPPAEQYF	TGTGCCAGCAGCATTGGGGGAGGACTCCCTCCCGCCGAGCAGTACTTC	TRBJ2-7	TRBV6-6	-
CASTPAFRNTEAFF	TGTGCCAGCACCCCCGCGTTTCGGAACACTGAAGCTTTCTTT	TRBJ1-1	TRBV28	-
CASGPGNTIYF	TGTGCCAGCGGGCCTGGAAACACCATATATTTT	TRBJ1-3	TRBV11-2	-
CATSQDRDPGNTIYF	TGTGCCACCAGCCAGGACAGGGACCCTGGAAACACCATATATTTT	TRBJ1-3	TRBV15	TRBD1
CASSLDTGLGSPLHF	TGCGCCAGCAGCTTGGATACAGGGTTAGGTTCACCCCTCCACTTT	TRBJ1-6	TRBV5-1	-
CASSQALPRAGGDTQYF	TGTGCCAGCAGCCAAGCCCTTCCTCGAGCGGGAGGAGATACGCAGTATTTT	TRBJ2-3	TRBV14	TRBD2
CASSFPTSGTHNEQFF	TGTGCCAGCAGTTTCCCGACTAGCGGGACCCACAATGAGCAGTTCTTC	TRBJ2-1	TRBV28	TRBD2
CASSPRDRGFYGYTF	TGTGCCAGCAGCCCACGGGACAGGGGGTTCTATGGCTACACCTTC	TRBJ1-2	TRBV5-6	TRBD1
CASSPYPSGKYTGELFF	TGTGCCAGCAGCCCCTACCCTAGCGGGAAGTACACCGGGGAGCTGTTTTTT	TRBJ2-2	TRBV14	TRBD2
CAISEQGETQYF	TGTGCCATCAGTGAGCAGGGTGAGACCCAGTACTTC	TRBJ2-5	TRBV10-3	-
CASSLGQHTGELFF	TGTGCCAGCAGCTTGGGACAGCACACCGGGGAGCTGTTTTTT	TRBJ2-2	TRBV5-6	-
CATNSRRGSSYEQYF	TGTGCCACCAATAGTCGCCGGGGGTCCTCCTACGAGCAGTACTTC	TRBJ2-7	TRBV27	-
CASSPNGRVGAGELFF	TGTGCCAGCAGCCCCAACGGCAGGGTCGGAGCCGGGGAGCTGTTTTTT	TRBJ2-2	TRBV27	-
CATSRLAGAQGSGMRANEQFF	TGTGCCACCAGCAGACTCGCTGGGGCGCAGGGTAGCGGGATGCGGGCTAATGAGCAGTTCTTC	TRBJ2-1	TRBV15	TRBD2
CASSAPGSGRENTGELFF	TGTGCCAGCAGTGCCCCTGGTAGCGGGAGGGAGAACACCGGGGAGCTGTTTTTT	TRBJ2-2	TRBV7-8	TRBD2
CASSLARGVSGSTYEQYF	TGTGCCAGCAGCTTAGCCCGTGGTGTGAGCGGGAGTACCTACGAGCAGTACTTC	TRBJ2-7	TRBV7-9	TRBD2
CASSQGTGSLYGYTF	TGCGCCAGCAGCCAAGGGACAGGTTCCCTCTATGGCTACACCTTC	TRBJ1-2	TRBV4-3	TRBD1
CASTPLRSGGSDTQYF	TGTGCCAGTACCCCTCTGCGATCGGGAGGGTCAGATACGCAGTATTTT	TRBJ2-3	TRBV19	TRBD2
CASSLGGRPQTEAFF	TGTGCCAGCAGCTTGGGGGGGCGTCCCCAGACTGAAGCTTTCTTT	TRBJ1-1	TRBV11-2	-
CASNNRGRNEKLFF	TGTGCCAGCAATAACAGGGGACGCAATGAAAAACTGTTTTTT	TRBJ1-4	TRBV2	TRBD1
CASSPTGYTDTQYF	TGTGCCAGCTCACCGACAGGATACACAGATACGCAGTATTTT	TRBJ2-3	TRBV18	-
CASSYESTGGTSTDTQYF	TGCGCCAGCAGTTATGAATCCACAGGGGGCACTAGCACAGATACGCAGTATTTT	TRBJ2-3	TRBV5-1	TRBD1
CASSLDGGAYEQYF	TGTGCCAGCAGCTTGGATGGCGGAGCCTACGAGCAGTACTTC	TRBJ2-7	TRBV5-5	-
CSTGRQYEQYF	TGCAGCACAGGGCGTCAGTACGAGCAGTACTTC	TRBJ2-7	TRBV20-1	-
CASSYHMDGYTF	TGTGCCAGCAGCTACCACATGGATGGCTACACCTTC	TRBJ1-2	TRBV7-9	-
CASSARGGADTQYF	TGTGCCAGCAGCGCCAGGGGCGGAGCAGATACGCAGTATTTT	TRBJ2-3	TRBV27	-
CASSDSGSAYNEQFF	TGTGCCAGCAGCGATAGCGGGAGTGCTTACAATGAGCAGTTCTTC	TRBJ2-1	TRBV6-1	TRBD2
CASSRPLGGERSSYNEQFF	TGTGCCAGCAGTCGACCGCTGGGAGGGGAGCGGAGCTCCTACAATGAGCAGTTCTTC	TRBJ2-1	TRBV7-9	TRBD2
CASNQQGNTDTQYF	TGTGCCAGCAACCAACAGGGGAACACAGATACGCAGTATTTT	TRBJ2-3	TRBV7-9	TRBD1
CAISGGQSNQPQHF	TGTGCCATCAGTGGGGGACAGTCAAATCAGCCCCAGCATTTT	TRBJ1-5	TRBV10-3	TRBD1
CASSSEGAPNTGELFF	TGTGCCAGCAGTTCCGAGGGAGCACCGAACACCGGGGAGCTGTTTTTT	TRBJ2-2	TRBV28	-
CASSPLDGRTEAFF	TGTGCCAGCAGTCCACTCGACGGGAGGACTGAAGCTTTCTTT	TRBJ1-1	TRBV28	-
CASSGTGPEAFF	TGTGCCAGCAGCGGGACAGGTCCTGAAGCTTTCTTT	TRBJ1-1	TRBV9	TRBD1
CASSLSGGRETQYF	TGTGCCAGCAGCTTAAGCGGAGGCAGGGAGACCCAGTACTTC	TRBJ2-5	TRBV7-9	-
CASSIGRDRETSTEAFF	TGTGCCAGTAGTATAGGTAGGGACCGGGAGACGAGTACTGAAGCTTTCTTT	TRBJ1-1	TRBV19	-
CASSLIGVIGRGVEQYF	TGTGCCAGCAGTTTGATCGGTGTCATTGGCAGGGGAGTGGAGCAGTACTTC	TRBJ2-7	TRBV28	-
CASRTGGLAGVGGQYF	TGTGCCAGCAGAACCGGGGGACTAGCGGGCGTCGGGGGGCAGTACTTC	TRBJ2-7	TRBV6-6	TRBD2
CASSRPGPDGYTF	TGCGCCAGCAGCCGACCAGGTCCGGATGGCTACACCTTC	TRBJ1-2	TRBV4-1	-